Below, 7 T cell receptor beta chains from the same sample are listed, as sequenced in a study of CD8 T cells in Susac syndrome. The authors reverse transcribed about 0.5 to 1 ug RNA with random hexamers. TCRdb re-called the immunoSEQ multiplex PCR reads with MiXCR, one entry per CDR3 protein. Of 170,000 or so distinct CDR3 sequences listed, about 93% are singletons. Sequencing was carried out using CD4+ T cells from PBMCs. The origin of the receptors is a human donor with Susac syndrome.

This chain connects TRBV4-3 to TRBJ2-1; a possible D gene is TRBD2 (6 bases). The germline V gene encodes CDR1 LGHNA and CDR2 YSLEER. With 3 bases removed from V and 4 bases from J, the gap between germline ends came to 16 bases. CDR3 size: 16 residues. CDR3 sequence: CASSHVRDSFYNEQFF. CDR3 nucleotide sequence: TGCGCCAGCAGCCATGTCCGGGACTCCTTTTACAATGAGCAGTTCTTC.

The chain's CDR3 is CAISGSQETQYF. CDR3 coding DNA: TGTGCCATCTCGGGTTCTCAAGAGACCCAGTACTTC. The chain employs TRBV10-3 and TRBJ2-5; D ambiguous. Per germline, CDR1 ENHRY and CDR2 SYGVKD. V lost 8 bases and J 2 bases, leaving 9 bases between the germline ends. The CDR3 spans 12 residues.

The chain combines TRBV24-1 with TRBJ2-1, with a weak D call TRBD1 (6 bases). Trimming took off 2 bases at V and 7 bases at J, with 8 bases between the two ends. Germline V gives CDR1 KGHDR, CDR2 SFDVKD. The CDR3 is 13 residues long. In nucleotides, the CDR3 is TGTGCCACCAGTGATTCAGGGGTGAATGAGCAGTTCTTC. Its protein is CATSDSGVNEQFF.

The rearrangement links TRBV6-2 or TRBV6-3 to TRBJ2-7; D might be TRBD2 (6 bases). Trimming took 6 bases from V and 3 from J, leaving 18 bases between them. The CDR3 is 15 amino acids. Germline CDR1 MNHEY, CDR2 SVGEGT. In DNA form, the CDR3 reads TGTGCCAGCAGACCACTAGCTCGAATGATCTACGAGCAGTACTTC. Protein: CASRPLARMIYEQYF.

The rearrangement uses TRBV28 and TRBJ2-7; TRBD2 aligns across 7 bases. J gave up 0 bases and V 7 bases, and 9 bases lay outside the gene matches. Germline loops: CDR1 MDHEN, CDR2 SYDVKM. CDR3 length: 15 residues. The CDR3 DNA follows: TGTGCCAGCACCTCGAGCGGGACCGGCTCCTACGAGCAGTACTTC. It yields the protein CASTSSGTGSYEQYF.

The chain recombines TRBV2 with TRBJ2-3; D not certain. Germline V gene data show CDR1 as SNHLY and CDR2 as FYNNEI. V lost 1 base and J lost 0, with 8 bases in between. The length of the CDR3 is 15 residues. CDR3 residues: CASSEEALSTDTQYF. The CDR3 nucleotides are TGTGCCAGCAGTGAAGAAGCCCTCAGCACAGATACGCAGTATTTT.

The chain couples TRBV20-1 to TRBJ1-2; D is undetermined. CDR1 is DFQATT, CDR2 SNEGSKA, per germline (reference sequence). The CDR3 runs 15 residues. Deletions cut 4 bases from V and 1 base from J, with 16 bases between. This chain's CDR3 is CSANPSIANNYGYTF. The CDR3 coding sequence is TGCAGTGCTAATCCTTCCATTGCAAATAACTATGGCTACACCTTC.